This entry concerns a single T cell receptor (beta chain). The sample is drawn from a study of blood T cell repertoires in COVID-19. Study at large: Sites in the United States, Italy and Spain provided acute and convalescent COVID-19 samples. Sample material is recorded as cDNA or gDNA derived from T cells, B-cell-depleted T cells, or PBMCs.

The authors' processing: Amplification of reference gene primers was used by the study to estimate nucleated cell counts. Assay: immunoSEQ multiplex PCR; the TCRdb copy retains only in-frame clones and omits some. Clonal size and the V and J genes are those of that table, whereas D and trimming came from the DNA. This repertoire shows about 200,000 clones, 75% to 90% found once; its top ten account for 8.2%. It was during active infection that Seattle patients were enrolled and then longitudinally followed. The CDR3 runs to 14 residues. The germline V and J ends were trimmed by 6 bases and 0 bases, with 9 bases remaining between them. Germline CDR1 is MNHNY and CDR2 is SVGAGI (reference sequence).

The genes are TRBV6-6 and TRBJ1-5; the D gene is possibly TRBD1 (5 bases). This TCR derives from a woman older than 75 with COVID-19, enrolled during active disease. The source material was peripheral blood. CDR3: CASSQDSSNQPQHF. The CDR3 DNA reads TGTGCCAGCAGCCAAGACAGTAGCAATCAGCCCCAGCATTTT.